This is a list of T cell receptor beta chains from one sample in a study of blood T cell repertoires in COVID-19. Repertoires were generated with immunoSEQ multiplex PCR, while TCRdb's copy carries only in-frame clones and drops some. The repertoire holds about 180,000 clones, with approximately 87% as singletons. Sequencing used peripheral blood. The receptors shown here come from a man between 65 and 79 years old with active or convalescent COVID-19. Each CDR3 is given with its conserved first and last residue. D genes are given only for firm matches. Size values are once, few and many counts, or a class for expanded clones, and some rows have none.

j_call v_call clone_size d_call cdr3_nt cdr3_aa
TRBJ1-5 TRBV28 - - TGTGCCAGCAGTTTATCGGGGGTTCAGCCCCAGCATTTT CASSLSGVQPQHF
TRBJ1-1 TRBV9 - TRBD1 TGTGCCAGCAGCGTAGACCCGACAGGGGTTTACACTGAAGCTTTCTTT CASSVDPTGVYTEAFF
TRBJ2-5 TRBV30 - TRBD1 TGTGCCTGGAGCAAGGACAGGGGGCTAGAGACCCAGTACTTC CAWSKDRGLETQYF
TRBJ1-2 TRBV19 - TRBD1 TGTGCCAGTAGTCGGACCGGGACAGGGGGCTACACCTTC CASSRTGTGGYTF
TRBJ2-7 TRBV10-3 - TRBD2 TGTGCCACCGGTAGGCTAGCGGGGTCTTACGAGCAGTACTTC CATGRLAGSYEQYF
TRBJ2-5 TRBV7-9 - TRBD2 TGTGCCAGCAGCCCAACCGGACTAGGTGGGGAGACCCAGTACTTC CASSPTGLGGETQYF
TRBJ2-1 TRBV21-1 - - TGTGCCAGCAGCAAAGAAGCGGGAGGGCCCGTCCATGAGCAGTTCTTC CASSKEAGGPVHEQFF
TRBJ2-1 TRBV9 - TRBD2 TGTGCCAGCAGCGTTATGGCTAGCGGGAGCAATGAGCAGTTCTTC CASSVMASGSNEQFF
TRBJ1-3 TRBV27 - - TGTGCCAGCAGTTTATCCTCAACTCCAGGGTCTGGAAACACCATATATTTT CASSLSSTPGSGNTIYF
TRBJ1-2 TRBV5-6 - - TGTGCCAGCAGCTTGTTCGGCGGGCAGGCGGGCTACACCTTC CASSLFGGQAGYTF
TRBJ1-2 TRBV19 - - TGTGCCAGTAAAGCGGGGGGGCCCGGCTACACCTTC CASKAGGPGYTF
TRBJ2-7 TRBV5-4 - - TGTGCCAGCAGCTGGGGGGACGGGATCTACGAGCAGTACTTC CASSWGDGIYEQYF
TRBJ2-3 TRBV7-2 few TRBD2 TGTGCCAGCAGCTTCATAAGCGGGGGACCAGATACGCAGTATTTT CASSFISGGPDTQYF
TRBJ2-2 TRBV19 - TRBD2 TGTGCCAGTAGTGCAAGACTAGCGGGACGCACCGGGGAGCTGTTTTTT CASSARLAGRTGELFF
TRBJ2-2 TRBV18 - TRBD1 TGTGCCAGCTCACCTATCGGGACAGGGCGGACCGGGGAGCTGTTTTTT CASSPIGTGRTGELFF
TRBJ2-1 TRBV11-3 - TRBD2 TGTGCCAGCAGCAGCCGGACTAGCGGGAGGTACAATGAGCAGTTCTTC CASSSRTSGRYNEQFF
TRBJ2-1 TRBV7-9 - - TGTGCCAGCAGCTCCACCGCTAGCGCTAGAATCTACAATGAGCAGTTCTTC CASSSTASARIYNEQFF
TRBJ2-7 TRBV6-2/TRBV6-3 - - TGTGCCAGCAGTTACACAGGGATATACGAGCAGTACTTC CASSYTGIYEQYF
TRBJ2-1 TRBV18 - - TGTGCCAGCTGCTCACAGGGTGTCCACAATGAGCAGTTCTTC CASCSQGVHNEQFF
TRBJ1-5 TRBV19 few - TGTGCCAGTAGTATCAGGGGCACCCTTGGGAGCAATCAGCCCCAGCATTTT CASSIRGTLGSNQPQHF
TRBJ1-1 TRBV6-5 - - TGTGCCAGCACCGACACGTTGAACACTGAAGCTTTCTTT CASTDTLNTEAFF
TRBJ1-2 TRBV7-9 - - TGTGCCAGCAGCTTAGAGGGGGTAGCAATTGGCTACACCTTC CASSLEGVAIGYTF
TRBJ1-5 TRBV19 - TRBD1 TGTGCCACCGCTGACAGGGACAATCAGCCCCAGCATTTT CATADRDNQPQHF
TRBJ2-7 TRBV5-5 - TRBD1 TGTGCCAGCAGCCGTCAGGGGGTCTCCTACGAGCAGTACTTC CASSRQGVSYEQYF
TRBJ1-1 TRBV10-3 - TRBD1 TGTGCCATGCAGACAGGGGCGAACACTGAAGCTTTCTTT CAMQTGANTEAFF
TRBJ1-4 TRBV6-5 - - TGTGCCAGCAACCCTAGCGGGACACCAAATGAAAAACTGTTTTTT CASNPSGTPNEKLFF
TRBJ1-5 TRBV24-1 - - TGTGCCACCAGTGATGGGCTAATGCATCAGCCCCAGCATTTT CATSDGLMHQPQHF
TRBJ1-1 TRBV10-3 - - TGTGCCATCAGTGAGGGGCCAGCCATGAACACTGAAGCTTTCTTT CAISEGPAMNTEAFF
TRBJ1-2 TRBV6-5 - - TGTGCCAGCAGCTTCAACCAGGGGCGTAACTATGGCTACACCTTC CASSFNQGRNYGYTF
TRBJ1-1 TRBV18 - - TGTGCCAGCTCACCATTAAGTCAGGGTAACCCTGAAGCTTTCTTT CASSPLSQGNPEAFF
TRBJ2-2 TRBV10-1 once - TGCGCCAGCAGCTGGGGGGGGGCGCAGACCGGGGAGCTGTTTTTT CASSWGGAQTGELFF
TRBJ2-7 TRBV7-8 once TRBD2 TGTGCCAGCAGCTTAAGGGAGCGGGGGGGCCGAGAGCAGTACTTC CASSLRERGGREQYF
TRBJ2-6 TRBV7-3 - - TGTGCCAGCAGCCGACAAAACTCTGGGGCCAACGTCCTGACTTTC CASSRQNSGANVLTF
TRBJ1-2 TRBV28 - - TGTGCCAGCGGAGGGGTTGCTGGCTACACCTTC CASGGVAGYTF
TRBJ2-2 TRBV7-2 - - TGTGCCAGCAGCGTACACAGGGTCTCGAACACCGGGGAGCTGTTTTTT CASSVHRVSNTGELFF
TRBJ2-2 TRBV2 - - TGTGCCAGCAGTGATACAGGGTTCACCGGGGAGCTGTTTTTT CASSDTGFTGELFF
TRBJ2-7 TRBV18 - TRBD2 TGTGCCAGCTCACCAACGTCGGTGGGACTAGCCTCCTACGAGCAGTACTTC CASSPTSVGLASYEQYF